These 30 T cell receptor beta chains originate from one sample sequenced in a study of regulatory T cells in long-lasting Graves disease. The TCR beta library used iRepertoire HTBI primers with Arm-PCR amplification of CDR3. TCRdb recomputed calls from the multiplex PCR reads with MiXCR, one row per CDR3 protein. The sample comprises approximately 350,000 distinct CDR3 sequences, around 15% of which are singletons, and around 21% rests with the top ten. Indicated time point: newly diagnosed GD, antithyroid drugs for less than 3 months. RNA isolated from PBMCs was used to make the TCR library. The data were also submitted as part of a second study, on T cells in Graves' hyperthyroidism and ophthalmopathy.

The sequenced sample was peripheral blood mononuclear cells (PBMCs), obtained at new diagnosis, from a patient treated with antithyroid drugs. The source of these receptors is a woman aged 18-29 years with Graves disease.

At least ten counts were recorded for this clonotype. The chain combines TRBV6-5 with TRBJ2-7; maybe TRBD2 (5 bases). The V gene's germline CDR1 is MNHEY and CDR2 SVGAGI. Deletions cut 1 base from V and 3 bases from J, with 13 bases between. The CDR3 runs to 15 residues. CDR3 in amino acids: CASSYFRDPLYEQYF. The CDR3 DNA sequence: TGTGCCAGCAGTTACTTCCGGGATCCCCTCTACGAGCAGTACTTC.

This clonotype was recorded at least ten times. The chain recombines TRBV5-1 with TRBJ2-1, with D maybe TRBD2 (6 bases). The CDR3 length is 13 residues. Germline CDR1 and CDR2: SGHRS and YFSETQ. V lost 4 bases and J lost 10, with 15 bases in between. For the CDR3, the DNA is TGCGCCAGCAGCCCCCCTGCCCGGGGGGAGCAGTTCTTC. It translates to CASSPPARGEQFF.

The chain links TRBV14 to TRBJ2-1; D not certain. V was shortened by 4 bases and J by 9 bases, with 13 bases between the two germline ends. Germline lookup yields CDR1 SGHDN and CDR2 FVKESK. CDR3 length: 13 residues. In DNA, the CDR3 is TGTGCCAGCAGCCCTACAGCCTATTCTGAGCAGTTCTTC. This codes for CASSPTAYSEQFF.

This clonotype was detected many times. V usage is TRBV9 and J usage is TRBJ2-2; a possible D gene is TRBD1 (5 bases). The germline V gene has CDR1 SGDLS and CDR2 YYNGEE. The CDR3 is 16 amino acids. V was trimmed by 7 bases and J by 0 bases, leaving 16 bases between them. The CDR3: CASFPFDSSNTGELFF. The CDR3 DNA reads TGTGCCAGCTTCCCCTTTGACAGTTCGAACACCGGGGAGCTGTTTTTT.

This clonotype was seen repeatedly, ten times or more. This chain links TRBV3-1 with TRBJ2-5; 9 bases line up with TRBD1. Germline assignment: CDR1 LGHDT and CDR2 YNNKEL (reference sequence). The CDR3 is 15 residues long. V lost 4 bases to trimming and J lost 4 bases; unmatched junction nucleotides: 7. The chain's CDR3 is CASSRSTGGLETQYF. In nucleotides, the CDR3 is TGTGCCAGCAGCCGATCGACAGGGGGATTAGAGACCCAGTACTTC.

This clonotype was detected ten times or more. The CDR3 region has the DNA TGTGCCAGCAGCTTAGAGGGCGGGAGGGGAAATGAGCAGTTCTTC. Protein: CASSLEGGRGNEQFF. The V gene is TRBV11-2, the J gene TRBJ2-1, with 9 bases aligning to TRBD2. Germline CDR1 SGHAT, CDR2 FQNNGV. J gave up 7 bases and V 0 bases, and 4 bases lay outside the gene matches. CDR3 length: 15 amino acids.

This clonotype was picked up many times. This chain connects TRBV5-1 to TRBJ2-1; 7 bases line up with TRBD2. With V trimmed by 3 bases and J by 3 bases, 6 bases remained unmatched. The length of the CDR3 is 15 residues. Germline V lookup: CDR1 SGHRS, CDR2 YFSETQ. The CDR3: CASSYGRGVYNEQFF. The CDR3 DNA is TGCGCCAGCAGCTATGGACGGGGGGTCTACAATGAGCAGTTCTTC.

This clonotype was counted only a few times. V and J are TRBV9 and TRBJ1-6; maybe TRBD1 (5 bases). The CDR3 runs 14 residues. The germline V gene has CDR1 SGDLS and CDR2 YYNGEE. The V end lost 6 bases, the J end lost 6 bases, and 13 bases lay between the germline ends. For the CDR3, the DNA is TGTGCCAGCAATTCCGGGACCGCTAATTCACCCCTCCACTTT. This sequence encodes CASNSGTANSPLHF.

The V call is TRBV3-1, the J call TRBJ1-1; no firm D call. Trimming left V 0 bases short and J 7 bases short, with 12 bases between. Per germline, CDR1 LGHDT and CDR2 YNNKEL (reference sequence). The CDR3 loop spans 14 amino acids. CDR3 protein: CASSQEPAGDEAFF. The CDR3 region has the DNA TGTGCCAGCAGCCAAGAACCCGCCGGGGATGAAGCTTTCTTT.

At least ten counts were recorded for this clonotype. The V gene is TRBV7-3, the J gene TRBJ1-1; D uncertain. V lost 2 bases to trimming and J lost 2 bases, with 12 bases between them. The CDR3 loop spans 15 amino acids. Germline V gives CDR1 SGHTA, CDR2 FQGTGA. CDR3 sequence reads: CASSLSPSTNTEAFF. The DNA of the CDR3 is TGTGCCAGCAGCTTATCCCCCAGCACCAACACTGAAGCTTTCTTT.

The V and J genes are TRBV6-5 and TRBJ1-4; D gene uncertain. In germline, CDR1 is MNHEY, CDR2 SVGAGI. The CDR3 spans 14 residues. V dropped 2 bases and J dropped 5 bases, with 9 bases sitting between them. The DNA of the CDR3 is TGTGCCAGCAGTTACGTTAGGGAGAATGAAAAACTGTTTTTT. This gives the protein CASSYVRENEKLFF.

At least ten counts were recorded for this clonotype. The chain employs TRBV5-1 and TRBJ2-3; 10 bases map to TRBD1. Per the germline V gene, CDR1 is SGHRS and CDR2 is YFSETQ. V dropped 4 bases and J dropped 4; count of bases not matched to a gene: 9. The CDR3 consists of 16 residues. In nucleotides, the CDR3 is TGCGCCAGCAGCGTCGAGGGACAGGGGTTTGCAGATACGCAGTATTTT. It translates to CASSVEGQGFADTQYF.

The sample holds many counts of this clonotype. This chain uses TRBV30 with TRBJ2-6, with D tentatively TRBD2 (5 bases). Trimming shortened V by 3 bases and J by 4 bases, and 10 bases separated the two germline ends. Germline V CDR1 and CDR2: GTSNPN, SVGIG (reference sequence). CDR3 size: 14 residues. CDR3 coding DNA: TGTGCCTGGAGAGGGCGGGTGGGGGCCAACGTCCTGACTTTC. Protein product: CAWRGRVGANVLTF. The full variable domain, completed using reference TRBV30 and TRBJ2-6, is SQTIHQWPATLVQPVGSPLSLECTVEGTSNPNLYWYRQAAGRGLQLLFYSVGIGQISSEVPQNLSASRPQDRQFILSSKKLLLSDSGFYLCAWRGRVGANVLTFGAGSRLTVL.

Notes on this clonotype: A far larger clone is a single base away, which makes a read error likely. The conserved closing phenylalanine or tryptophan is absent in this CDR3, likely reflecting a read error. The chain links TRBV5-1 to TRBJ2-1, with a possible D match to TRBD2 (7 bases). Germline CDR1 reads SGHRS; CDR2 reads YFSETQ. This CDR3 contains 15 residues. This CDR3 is CASTAWGGIYNEQFL. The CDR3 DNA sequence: TGTGCCAGCACCGCTTGGGGGGGCATATACAATGAGCAGTTCCTC.

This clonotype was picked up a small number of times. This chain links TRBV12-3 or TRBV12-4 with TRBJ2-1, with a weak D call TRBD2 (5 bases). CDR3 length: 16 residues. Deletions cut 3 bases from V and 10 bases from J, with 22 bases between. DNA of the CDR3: TGTGCCAGCAGTTTGGGCCAGCGGCGACTCGGCAGCGAGCAGTTCTTC. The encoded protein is CASSLGQRRLGSEQFF.

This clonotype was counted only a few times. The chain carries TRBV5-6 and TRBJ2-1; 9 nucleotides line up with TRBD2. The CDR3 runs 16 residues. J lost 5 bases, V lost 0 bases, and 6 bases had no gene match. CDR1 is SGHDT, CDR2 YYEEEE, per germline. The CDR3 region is CASSLGAGGYNNEQFF. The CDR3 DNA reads TGTGCCAGCAGCTTGGGGGCGGGGGGGTACAACAATGAGCAGTTCTTC.

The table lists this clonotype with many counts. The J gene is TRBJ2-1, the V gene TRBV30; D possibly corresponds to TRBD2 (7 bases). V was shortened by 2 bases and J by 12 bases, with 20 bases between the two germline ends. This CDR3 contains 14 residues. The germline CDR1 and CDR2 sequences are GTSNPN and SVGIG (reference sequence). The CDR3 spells CAWSTRSGGAMQFF. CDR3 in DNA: TGTGCCTGGAGTACCCGGTCTGGGGGGGCTATGCAGTTCTTC. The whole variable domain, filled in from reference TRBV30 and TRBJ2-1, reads SQTIHQWPATLVQPVGSPLSLECTVEGTSNPNLYWYRQAAGRGLQLLFYSVGIGQISSEVPQNLSASRPQDRQFILSSKKLLLSDSGFYLCAWSTRSGGAMQFFGPGTRLTVL.

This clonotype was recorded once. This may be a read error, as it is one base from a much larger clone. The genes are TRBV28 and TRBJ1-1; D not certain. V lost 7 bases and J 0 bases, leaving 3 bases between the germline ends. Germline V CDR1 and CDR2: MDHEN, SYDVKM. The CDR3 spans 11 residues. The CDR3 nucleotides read TGTGCCAGCAAGTTGAACACTGAAGCTTTCTTT. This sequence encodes CASKLNTEAFF. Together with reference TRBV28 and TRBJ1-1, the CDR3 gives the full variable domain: DVKVTQSSRYLVKRTGEKVFLECVQDMDHENMFWYRQDPGLGLRLIYFSYDVKMKEKGDIPEGYSVSREKKERFSLILESASTNQTSMYLCASKLNTEAFFGQGTRLTVV.

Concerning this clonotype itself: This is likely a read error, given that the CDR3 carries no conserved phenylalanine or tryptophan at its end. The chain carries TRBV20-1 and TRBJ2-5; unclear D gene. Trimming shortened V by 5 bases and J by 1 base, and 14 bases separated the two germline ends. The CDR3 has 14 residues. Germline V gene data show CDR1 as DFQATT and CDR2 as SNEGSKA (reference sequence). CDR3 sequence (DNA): TGCAGTGCTTATGGGCCCTATCCCCAAGAGACCCAGTACTTG. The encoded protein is CSAYGPYPQETQYL.

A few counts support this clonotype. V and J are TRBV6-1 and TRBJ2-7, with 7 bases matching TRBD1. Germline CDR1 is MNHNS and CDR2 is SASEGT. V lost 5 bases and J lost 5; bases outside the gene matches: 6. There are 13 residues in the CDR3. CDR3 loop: CASSPTGMDEQYF. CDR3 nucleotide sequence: TGTGCCAGCAGTCCGACAGGGATGGACGAGCAGTACTTC.

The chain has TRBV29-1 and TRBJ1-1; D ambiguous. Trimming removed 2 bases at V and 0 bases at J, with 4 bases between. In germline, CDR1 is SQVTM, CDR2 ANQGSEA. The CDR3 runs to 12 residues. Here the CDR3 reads CSVELVNTEAFF. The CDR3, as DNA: TGCAGCGTTGAACTGGTGAACACTGAAGCTTTCTTT.

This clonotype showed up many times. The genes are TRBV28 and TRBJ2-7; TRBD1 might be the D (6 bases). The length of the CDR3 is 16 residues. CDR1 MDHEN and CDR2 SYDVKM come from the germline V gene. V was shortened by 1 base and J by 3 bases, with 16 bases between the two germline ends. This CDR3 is CASSLSTPGQLYEQYF. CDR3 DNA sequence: TGTGCCAGCAGTTTATCTACGCCGGGACAACTCTACGAGCAGTACTTC.

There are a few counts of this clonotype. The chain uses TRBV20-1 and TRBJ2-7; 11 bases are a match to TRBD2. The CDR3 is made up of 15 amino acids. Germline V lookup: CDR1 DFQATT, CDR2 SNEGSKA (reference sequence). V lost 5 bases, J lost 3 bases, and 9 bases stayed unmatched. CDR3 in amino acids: CSALIGTSGFYEQYF. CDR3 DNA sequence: TGCAGTGCTTTAATCGGGACTAGCGGCTTCTACGAGCAGTACTTC.

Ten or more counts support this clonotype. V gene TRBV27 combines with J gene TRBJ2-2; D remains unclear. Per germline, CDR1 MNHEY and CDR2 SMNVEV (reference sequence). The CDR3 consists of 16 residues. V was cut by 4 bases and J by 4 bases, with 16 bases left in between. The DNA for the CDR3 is TGTGCCAGCAGTTGGACGAGCACGTGGGGCACCGGGGAGCTGTTTTTT. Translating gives CASSWTSTWGTGELFF.

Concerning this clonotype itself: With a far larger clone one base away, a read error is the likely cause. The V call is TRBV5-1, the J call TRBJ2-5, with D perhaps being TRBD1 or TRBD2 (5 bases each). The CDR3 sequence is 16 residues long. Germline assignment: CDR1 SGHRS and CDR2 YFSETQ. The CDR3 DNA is TGCGCCAGCAGCTTGGCGGCAGGGACGGGGAGATACGAGCAGCACTTC. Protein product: CASSLAAGTGRYEQHF.

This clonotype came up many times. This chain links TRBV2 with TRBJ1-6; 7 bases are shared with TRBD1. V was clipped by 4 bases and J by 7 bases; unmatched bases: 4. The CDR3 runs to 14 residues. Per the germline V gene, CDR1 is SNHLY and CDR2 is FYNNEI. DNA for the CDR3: TGTGCCAGCAGTGCCGGGACAGCAAATTCACCCCTCCACTTT. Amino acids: CASSAGTANSPLHF.

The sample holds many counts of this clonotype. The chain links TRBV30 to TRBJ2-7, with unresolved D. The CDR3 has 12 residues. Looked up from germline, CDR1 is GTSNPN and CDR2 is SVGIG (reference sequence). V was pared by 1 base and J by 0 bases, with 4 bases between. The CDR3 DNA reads TGTGCCTGGAGTGCGAGCTCCTACGAGCAGTACTTC. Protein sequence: CAWSASSYEQYF.

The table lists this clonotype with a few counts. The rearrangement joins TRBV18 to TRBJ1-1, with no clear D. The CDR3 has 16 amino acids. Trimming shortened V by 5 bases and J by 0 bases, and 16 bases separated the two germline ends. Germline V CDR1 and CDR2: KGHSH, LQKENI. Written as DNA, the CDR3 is TGTGCCAGCTCAATTATGTCAGACCTAATGAACACTGAAGCTTTCTTT. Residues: CASSIMSDLMNTEAFF.

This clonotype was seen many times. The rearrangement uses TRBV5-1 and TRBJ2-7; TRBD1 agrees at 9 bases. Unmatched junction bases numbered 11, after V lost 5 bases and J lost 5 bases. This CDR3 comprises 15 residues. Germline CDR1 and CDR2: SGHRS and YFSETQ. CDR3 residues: CASSRQRQGVHEQYF. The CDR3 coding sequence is TGCGCCAGCAGTCGGCAGAGACAGGGGGTCCACGAGCAGTACTTC.

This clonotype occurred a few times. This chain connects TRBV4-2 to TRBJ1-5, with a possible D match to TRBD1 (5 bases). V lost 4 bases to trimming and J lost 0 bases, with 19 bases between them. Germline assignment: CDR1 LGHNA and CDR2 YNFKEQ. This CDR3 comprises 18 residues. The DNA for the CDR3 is TGTGCCAGCAGCCCCCGATGGGACGATTACCATAGCAATCAGCCCCAGCATTTT. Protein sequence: CASSPRWDDYHSNQPQHF.